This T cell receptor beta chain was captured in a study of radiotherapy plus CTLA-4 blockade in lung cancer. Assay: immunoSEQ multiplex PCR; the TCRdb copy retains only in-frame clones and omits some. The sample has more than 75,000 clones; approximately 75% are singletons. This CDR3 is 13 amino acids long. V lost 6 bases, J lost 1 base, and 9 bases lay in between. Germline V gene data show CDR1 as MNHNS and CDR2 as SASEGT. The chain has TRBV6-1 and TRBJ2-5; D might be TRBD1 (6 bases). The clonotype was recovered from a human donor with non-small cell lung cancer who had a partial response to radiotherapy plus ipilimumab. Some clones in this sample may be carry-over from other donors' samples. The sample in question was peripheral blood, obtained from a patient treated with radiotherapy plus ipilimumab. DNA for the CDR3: TGTGCCAGCAGCTGGACAGTCCAAGAGACCCAGTACTTC. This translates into CASSWTVQETQYF.